The present T cell receptor beta chain was sequenced within a study of identical twins. In TCRdb, the 5' RACE reads were re-called with MiXCR into one record per CDR3 protein. The profile shows some 600,000 distinct CDR3 sequences, roughly 6.6% of them singletons. Trimming left V 5 bases short and J 0 bases short, with 14 bases between. CDR1 is SEHNR, CDR2 FQNEAQ, per germline (reference sequence). The CDR3 length is 15 residues. Whole-study findings and limits: Analyses of zero insertions could be partly confounded by invariant MAIT and iNKT cells. The degree of excess twin sharing was weaker in beta out-of-frame sequences.

With regard to this clonotype: Its antigen is unknown.

These sequences were also reported in another study, on yellow fever vaccine responses in identical twins.

This chain joins TRBV7-9 and TRBJ2-7, with a tentative D call TRBD1 (6 bases). This TCR was sampled from a woman younger than 35 in good health. The sequencing sample was made of PBMCs. The CDR3 is CASSPRDTGSYEQYF. The CDR3 DNA reads TGTGCCAGCAGCCCCCGGGACACGGGCTCCTACGAGCAGTACTTC. The variable domain in full, with the rest retrieved from reference TRBV7-9 and TRBJ2-7, is DTGVSQNPRHKITKRGQNVTFRCDPISEHNRLYWYRQTLGQGPEFLTYFQNEAQLEKSRLLSDRFSAERPKGSFSTLEIQRTEQGDSAMYLCASSPRDTGSYEQYFGPGTRLTVT.